Shown below are 20 T cell receptor beta chains from a single sample sequenced in a study of breast tumors, draining lymph nodes, adjacent tissues. The lymph nodes were axillary draining lymph nodes from breast cancer patients. TCRdb re-analysed the multiplex PCR reads in MiXCR, keeping a single row per CDR3 protein. The data show around 130,000 distinct CDR3 sequences, roughly 20% seen once. Sequenced: axillary lymph node tissue. The receptors stem from a female donor with breast cancer. Some clones in this sample may be carry-over from other donors' samples.

This clonotype was picked up many times. The genes are TRBV11-2 and TRBJ2-3, with 7 nucleotides matching TRBD2. This CDR3 spans 16 amino acids. The J segment lost 0 bases and the V segment lost 1 base, leaving 4 bases of the junction unmatched. Germline-derived CDR1 and CDR2 are SGHAT and FQNNGV. CDR3 coding DNA: TGTGCCAGCAGCTTAGCCGGGAGGCATAGCACAGATACGCAGTATTTT. Amino acid sequence: CASSLAGRHSTDTQYF. The full variable domain, with the rest looked up from reference TRBV11-2 and TRBJ2-3, is EAGVAQSPRYKIIEKRQSVAFWCNPISGHATLYWYQQILGQGPKLLIQFQNNGVVDDSQLPKDRFSAERLKGVDSTLKIQPAKLEDSAVYLCASSLAGRHSTDTQYFGPGTRLTVL.

Notes on this clonotype: One end of the junction fails to match germline, which may point to a read error. V gene TRBV27 combines with J gene TRBJ2-7; no firm D call. The CDR3 has 14 amino acids. Per the germline V gene, CDR1 is MNHEY and CDR2 is SMNVEV (reference sequence). The CDR3 region is CASSLPNRPREQYF. The CDR3 bases are TGTGCTAGCAGTTTGCCTAACCGGCCCAGGGAGCAGTACTTC.

This clonotype was observed at least ten times. This chain links TRBV7-2 with TRBJ2-7; D uncertain. V lost 6 bases, J lost 6 bases, and 21 bases lay in between. Germline-derived CDR1 and CDR2 are SGHTA and FQGNSA. This CDR3 comprises 15 residues. In DNA form, the CDR3 reads TGTGCCAGCAGTCGGATATTGGGGAACCACGGCGAGCAGTACTTC. It encodes CASSRILGNHGEQYF. The full variable domain, rest sourced from reference TRBV7-2 and TRBJ2-7, is GAGVSQSPSNKVTEKGKDVELRCDPISGHTALYWYRQSLGQGLEFLIYFQGNSAPDKSGLPSDRFSAERTGGSVSTLTIQRTQQEDSAVYLCASSRILGNHGEQYFGPGTRLTVT.

This clonotype was counted many times. The chain is built from TRBV7-2 and TRBJ2-1; 9 nucleotides align to TRBD2. Germline V CDR1 and CDR2: SGHTA, FQGNSA. The V segment lost 5 bases and the J segment 6 bases; nucleotides outside the gene matches: 11. There are 16 residues in the CDR3. CDR3 sequence: CASSPRRASGVNEQFF. The CDR3 DNA follows: TGTGCCAGCAGCCCAAGGCGGGCTAGCGGGGTCAATGAGCAGTTCTTC.

The table lists this clonotype with many counts. The V and J genes are TRBV4-1 and TRBJ1-3, with D maybe TRBD1 (6 bases). The CDR3 runs to 16 residues. V was cut by 1 base and J by 0 bases, with 10 bases left in between. From germline, CDR1 is MGHRA and CDR2 YSYEKL. Here the CDR3 DNA reads TGCGCCAGCAGCCAAGGACAGGCGGACTCTGGAAACACCATATATTTT. Encoded protein: CASSQGQADSGNTIYF.

In its sample, this clonotype was seen many times. The J gene is TRBJ2-1, the V gene TRBV12-3 or TRBV12-4; D is perhaps TRBD2 (6 bases). Trimming left V 3 bases short and J 9 bases short, with 15 bases between. CDR3 length equals 14 residues. CDR3 DNA: TGTGCCAGCAGTTTGCTCCTAGCGAAGGGTGAGCAGTTCTTC. Translation: CASSLLLAKGEQFF.

In its sample, this clonotype was seen many times. The chain recombines TRBV20-1 with TRBJ2-5; D is undetermined. The CDR3 extends over 11 amino acids. Germline CDR1 and CDR2: DFQATT and SNEGSKA (reference sequence). The V end was cut by 0 bases, the J end by 5 bases, with 4 bases between. The CDR3 DNA follows: TGCAGTGCTAGAGAGTTGGAGACCCAGTACTTC. This gives the protein CSARELETQYF.

About this clonotype itself: Relative to the germline gene, one junction end is altered; a read error may explain this. J is TRBJ1-6 and V is TRBV10-2, with D unresolved. This CDR3 is built from 15 residues. Germline assignment: CDR1 WSHSY and CDR2 SAAADI. DNA of the CDR3: TGCGCCAGCAGCCATTCGGGCAGGCGGAATTCACCCCCCCACTTT. It yields the protein CASSHSGRRNSPPHF.

Many counts were recorded for this clonotype. The chain employs TRBV29-1 and TRBJ1-2; D is uncertain. With 1 base removed from V and 6 bases from J, the gap between germline ends came to 6 bases. Germline values: CDR1 SQVTM, CDR2 ANQGSEA. This CDR3 contains 11 residues. CDR3 nucleotide sequence: TGCAGCGTTGAAGGGTTTGATGGCTACACCTTC. This translates into CSVEGFDGYTF.

The chain links TRBV7-9 to TRBJ1-2, with TRBD1 identical over 8 bases. Germline V CDR1 and CDR2: SEHNR, FQNEAQ (reference sequence). The length of the CDR3 is 15 residues. The V gene end was trimmed by 1 base and the J gene end by 2 bases; junction bases not matched to a gene: 3. Here the CDR3 DNA reads TGTGCCAGCAGCTTAGAGCAGGGGGCAAACTATGGCTACACCTTC. This gives the protein CASSLEQGANYGYTF.

Written as DNA, the CDR3 is TGTGCCAGCAGTCGTACCGGGACTAACAACTACGAGCAGTACTTC. Amino acid sequence: CASSRTGTNNYEQYF. The chain employs TRBV28 and TRBJ2-7; 7 positions match TRBD2. Trimming took 5 bases from V and 3 from J; bases not matched to a gene: 10. Germline V gene sequence: CDR1 MDHEN, CDR2 SYDVKM. The CDR3 totals 15 residues. The full variable domain, completed using reference TRBV28 and TRBJ2-7, is DVKVTQSSRYLVKRTGEKVFLECVQDMDHENMFWYRQDPGLGLRLIYFSYDVKMKEKGDIPEGYSVSREKKERFSLILESASTNQTSMYLCASSRTGTNNYEQYFGPGTRLTVT.

As to this clonotype: This may stem from a read error, because a much larger clone lies one nucleotide away. The chain recombines TRBV5-6 with TRBJ2-3; D uncertain. The CDR3 consists of 13 residues. Germline assignment: CDR1 SGHDT and CDR2 YYEEEE. The V gene lost 2 bases and the J gene lost 7 bases, with 11 bases spanning the gap. The CDR3 nucleotides are TGTGCCAGCAGCTTATTGCTATCAAATACGCAGTATTTT. Encoded protein: CASSLLLSNTQYF.

This clonotype was found a few times. The chain links TRBV27 to TRBJ2-1; 10 bases are shared with TRBD1. V dropped 6 bases and J dropped 3; count of bases not matched to a gene: 14. The CDR3 runs to 18 residues. Looked up from germline, CDR1 is MNHEY and CDR2 is SMNVEV (reference sequence). The CDR3: CASRLASEGTGVYNEQFF. In DNA, the CDR3 is TGTGCCAGCAGATTGGCGAGTGAGGGGACAGGGGTCTACAATGAGCAGTTCTTC.

This clonotype was seen repeatedly, ten times or more. The chain joins TRBV2 to TRBJ2-5; perhaps TRBD1 as D (6 bases). Germline CDR1 reads SNHLY; CDR2 reads FYNNEI. V was trimmed by 6 bases and J by 1 base, leaving 12 bases between them. The CDR3 is 14 residues long. DNA of the CDR3: TGTGCCAGCAGCCAAGCGACAGGCCAAGAGACCCAGTACTTC. Residues: CASSQATGQETQYF.

In this sample, this clonotype turned up many times. The chain links TRBV4-1 to TRBJ2-7; a weak D match, TRBD2 (6 bases). This CDR3 has 14 amino acids. Per germline, CDR1 MGHRA and CDR2 YSYEKL. V was pared by 1 base and J by 3 bases, with 10 bases between. CDR3 DNA sequence: TGCGCCAGCAGCCAAGTCGGAGGGAGCTACGAGCAGTACTTC. The encoded protein is CASSQVGGSYEQYF.

This clonotype occurred a few times. A much more abundant neighbour one base away suggests this may be a read error. V gene TRBV7-8 combines with J gene TRBJ1-2, with 10 bases lining up with TRBD1. CDR1 and CDR2 (germline): SGHVS, FQNEAQ. The CDR3 loop spans 18 amino acids. V shed 4 bases and J 4 bases; nucleotides not matched to a gene: 15. For the CDR3, the DNA is TGTGCCAGCAGCTCCTCCGGGACAGGGGAAGCGCCGGTCTATGGCTACACCTTC. The encoded protein is CASSSSGTGEAPVYGYTF.

The table lists this clonotype with many counts. The CDR3 here is CASSFSLTRTTYEQYF. The CDR3 DNA follows: TGTGCCAGCAGTTTCTCCCTCACTCGTACCACCTACGAGCAGTACTTC. The rearrangement links TRBV28 to TRBJ2-7; D is undetermined. The germline gives CDR1 MDHEN, CDR2 SYDVKM. This CDR3 contains 16 residues. V lost 3 bases, J lost 2 bases, and 17 bases lay in between.

This clonotype was detected ten times or more. V is TRBV25-1 and J is TRBJ2-7; 9 bases map to TRBD1. The CDR3 runs 15 residues. The junction had 10 bases not matched to a gene; V was cut back by 8 bases and J by 2 bases. Germline V gene data show CDR1 as MGHDK and CDR2 as SYGVNS. The CDR3 DNA follows: TGTGCCAGCGCAAAACAGGGACAGGGAGCCTACGAGCAGTACTTC. Its protein product is CASAKQGQGAYEQYF.

At least ten counts were recorded for this clonotype. Here the CDR3 DNA reads TGCAGTGCGAGCCCAAACGTGGTAGGACACGGGATCCTTTACGAGCAGTACTTC. Residues: CSASPNVVGHGILYEQYF. The chain links TRBV20-1 to TRBJ2-7; D might be TRBD1 or TRBD2, each matching 5 bases. Germline V lookup: CDR1 DFQATT, CDR2 SNEGSKA (reference sequence). The CDR3 loop spans 18 amino acids. V lost 6 bases to trimming and J lost 4 bases, with 31 bases between them.

As regards this clonotype: This may arise from a read error, as a much more abundant clone is one base away. This rearrangement joins TRBV5-6 to TRBJ1-5; 10 nucleotides match TRBD1. Germline assignment: CDR1 SGHDT and CDR2 YYEEEE. CDR3 size: 14 residues. The CDR3 DNA is TGTGCCGGCAGCCTGACAGGGGGCGATCAGCCCCAGCATTTT. It yields the protein CAGSLTGGDQPQHF. Full variable domain (rest looked up from reference TRBV5-6 and TRBJ1-5): DAGVTQSPTHLIKTRGQQVTLRCSPKSGHDTVSWYQQALGQGPQFIFQYYEEEERQRGNFPDRFSGHQFPNYSSELNVNALLLGDSALYLCAGSLTGGDQPQHFGDGTRLSIL.